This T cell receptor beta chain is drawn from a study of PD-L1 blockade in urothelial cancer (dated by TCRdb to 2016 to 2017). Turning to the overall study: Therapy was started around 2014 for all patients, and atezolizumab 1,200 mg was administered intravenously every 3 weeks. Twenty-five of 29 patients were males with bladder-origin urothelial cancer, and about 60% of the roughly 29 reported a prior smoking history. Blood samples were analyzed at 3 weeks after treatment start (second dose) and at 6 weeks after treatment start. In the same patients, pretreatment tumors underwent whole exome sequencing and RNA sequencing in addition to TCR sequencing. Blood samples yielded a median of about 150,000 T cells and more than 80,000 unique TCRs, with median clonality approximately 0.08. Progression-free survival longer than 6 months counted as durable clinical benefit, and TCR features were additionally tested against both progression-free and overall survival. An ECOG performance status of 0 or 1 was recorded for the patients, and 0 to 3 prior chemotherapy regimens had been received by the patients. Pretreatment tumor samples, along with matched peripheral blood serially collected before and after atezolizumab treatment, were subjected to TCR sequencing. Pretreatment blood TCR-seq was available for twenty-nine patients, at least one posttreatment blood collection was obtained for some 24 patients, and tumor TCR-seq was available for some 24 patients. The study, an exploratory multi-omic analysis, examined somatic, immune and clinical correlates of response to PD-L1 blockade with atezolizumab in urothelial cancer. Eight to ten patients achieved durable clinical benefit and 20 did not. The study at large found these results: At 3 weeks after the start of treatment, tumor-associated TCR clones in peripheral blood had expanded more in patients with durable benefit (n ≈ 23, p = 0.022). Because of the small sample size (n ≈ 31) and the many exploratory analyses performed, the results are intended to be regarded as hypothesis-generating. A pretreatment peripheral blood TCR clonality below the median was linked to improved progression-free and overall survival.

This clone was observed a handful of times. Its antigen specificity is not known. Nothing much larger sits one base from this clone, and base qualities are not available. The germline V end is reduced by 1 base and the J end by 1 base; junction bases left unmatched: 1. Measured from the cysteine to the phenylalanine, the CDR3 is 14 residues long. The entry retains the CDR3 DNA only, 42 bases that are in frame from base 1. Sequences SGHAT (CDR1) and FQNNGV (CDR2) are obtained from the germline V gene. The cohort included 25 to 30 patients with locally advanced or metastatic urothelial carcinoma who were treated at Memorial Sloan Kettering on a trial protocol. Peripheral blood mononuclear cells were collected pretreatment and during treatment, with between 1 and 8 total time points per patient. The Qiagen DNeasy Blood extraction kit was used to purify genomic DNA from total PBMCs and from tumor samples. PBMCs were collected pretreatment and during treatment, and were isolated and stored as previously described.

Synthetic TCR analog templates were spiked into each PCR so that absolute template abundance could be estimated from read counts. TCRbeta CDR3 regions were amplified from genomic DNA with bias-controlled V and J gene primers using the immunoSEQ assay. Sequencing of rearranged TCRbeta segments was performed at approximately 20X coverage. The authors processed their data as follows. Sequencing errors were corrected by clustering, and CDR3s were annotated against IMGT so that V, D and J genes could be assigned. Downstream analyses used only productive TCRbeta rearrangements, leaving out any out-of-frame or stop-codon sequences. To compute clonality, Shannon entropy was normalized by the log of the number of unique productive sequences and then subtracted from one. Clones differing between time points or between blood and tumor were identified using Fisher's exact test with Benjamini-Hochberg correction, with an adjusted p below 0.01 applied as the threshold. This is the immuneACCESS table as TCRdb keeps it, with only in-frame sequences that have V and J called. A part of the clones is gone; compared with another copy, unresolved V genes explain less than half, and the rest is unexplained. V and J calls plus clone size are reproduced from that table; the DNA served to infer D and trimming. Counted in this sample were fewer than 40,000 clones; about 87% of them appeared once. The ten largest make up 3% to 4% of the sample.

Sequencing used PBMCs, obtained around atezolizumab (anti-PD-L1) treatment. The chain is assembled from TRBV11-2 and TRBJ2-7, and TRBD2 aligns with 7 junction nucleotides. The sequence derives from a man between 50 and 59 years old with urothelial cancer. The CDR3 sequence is CASSLVGGSYEQYF. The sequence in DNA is TGTGCCAGCAGCTTAGTGGGGGGGTCCTACGAGCAGTACTTC.